This T cell receptor beta chain comes out of a study of T cell responses to AZD1222 COVID-19 vaccine. Study-level background: Pooling was applied to second doses at about 4 or about 12 weeks. Study-wide findings and caveats: The study reported that nearly half of spike-specific TCRs target unmutated variant regions. Only 5 to 7 individuals given AZD1222 were seropositive at baseline. Spike was spanned by vaccine-associated CD4 TCRs, with dominance at 160-218 and 743-854.

This clone was seen a single time. Antigen unknown. Trimming cost V 5 bases and J 8 bases; bases outside gene matches: 6. The CDR3 contains 15 residues. The V gene's germline CDR1 is SEHNR and CDR2 FQNEAQ (reference sequence). Generated by immunoSEQ multiplex PCR, the TCRdb table keeps only in-frame clones and is missing some. The data hold 120,000 or so clones, with 92% observed a single time. This sequence originates from an adult in good health. The chain has TRBV7-9 and TRBJ1-6; 10 bases are a match to TRBD1. Specimen: peripheral blood, collected on day 0 of AZD1222 vaccination. The CDR3 loop is CASSLRGTGDSPLHF. As DNA, the CDR3 is TGTGCCAGCAGCCTAAGGGGGACAGGGGATTCACCCCTCCACTTT.